This TCR beta chain was found in a study of cytomegalovirus exposure and HLA in healthy donors. Study outcomes and limitations: Highly shared sequence variants in one cluster were likely a sequencing artifact. Common viral pathogens seemed, in a later analysis, to connect with several of the most significant clusters.

PCR amplification relied on 60 Vbeta primers (plus 13 Jbeta primers). This table comes from immunoSEQ multiplex PCR, and its TCRdb copy is limited to in-frame clones, with some not included. The sample has 180,000 or so clones, 76% seen once. Trimming removed 0 bases from V and 2 bases from J, with 11 bases in between. This CDR3 has 15 residues. Looked up from germline, CDR1 is LGHNA and CDR2 is YSLEER. Details on this clone: Antigen: not known.

This chain joins TRBV4-3 and TRBJ2-7; tentatively, D is TRBD1 (6 bases). Sequenced input: PBMCs. The origin of this receptor is a woman in her 30s in good health and CMV-seropositive. CDR3 protein: CASSQDAGVTYEQYF. The CDR3 DNA reads as TGCGCCAGCAGCCAAGATGCAGGGGTCACCTACGAGCAGTACTTC.